These T cell receptor beta chains were read from a single sample in a study of T cell repertoires in cytomegalovirus infection. No cognate antigen is known for these TCRs. Each CDR3 protein is one row after TCRdb ran MiXCR on the reads. The sample consists of about 270,000 distinct CDR3 sequences, less than 25% of them appearing once. The sample here was cultured PBMCs, taken from culture after CMV antigen stimulation. The receptor source for this set is a human donor in good health (CMV status not recorded). Some clones in this sample may be carry-over from other donors' samples. Both conserved end residues are part of each CDR3. Each record gives: V gene, D gene, J gene, clone size, CDR3 protein, CDR3 DNA. The D gene is left open where the match is weak. Expanded clones get a size class; other rows say once, few or many, or leave the size out.

TRBV6-4	-	TRBJ2-2	many	CASSDSDTGELFF	TGTGCCAGCAGTGACTCAGACACCGGGGAGCTGTTTTTT
TRBV6-2/TRBV6-3	-	TRBJ2-7	-	CASTKAQETYEQYF	TGTGCCAGCACCAAGGCCCAGGAGACCTACGAGCAGTACTTC
TRBV7-6	TRBD1	TRBJ2-7	few	CASSLGGTAYEQYF	TGTGCCAGCAGCTTAGGGGGGACAGCCTACGAGCAGTACTTC
TRBV19	TRBD1	TRBJ2-7	few	CASSMTGGGEQYF	TGTGCCAGTAGTATGACAGGGGGCGGGGAGCAGTACTTC
TRBV7-9	TRBD1	TRBJ2-1	-	CASSSNRGRGFF	TGTGCCAGCAGCTCAAACAGGGGAAGAGGGTTCTTC
TRBV12-3/TRBV12-4	-	TRBJ1-2	few	CASSARAATVYTF	TGTGCCAGCAGTGCCCGGGCCGCAACTGTCTACACCTTC
TRBV6-4	TRBD2	TRBJ2-3	-	CASSPLAGRTDTQYF	TGTGCCAGCAGTCCACTAGCGGGGCGCACAGATACGCAGTATTTT
TRBV12-3/TRBV12-4	-	TRBJ2-3	-	CASSPHSSDSTDTRYF	TGTGCCAGCAGCCCACATTCAAGCGACAGCACAGATACGCGGTATTTT
TRBV27	-	TRBJ1-5	-	CASSQTGSNQPQHF	TGTGCCAGCAGTCAAACAGGGTCCAATCAGCCCCAGCATTTT
TRBV28	-	TRBJ2-3	few	CASSPQDTDTQYF	TGTGCCAGCAGCCCCCAGGACACAGATACGCAGTATTTT
TRBV4-1	-	TRBJ1-5	many	CASSQGEEHVDQGQHF	TGCGCCAGCAGCCAAGGGGAAGAACACGTAGATCAGGGCCAGCATTTT
TRBV4-2	-	TRBJ2-1	-	CASSGDVNEQFF	TGTGCCAGCAGCGGGGACGTCAATGAGCAGTTCTTC
TRBV28	-	TRBJ2-7	-	CASSLGDLMDEQYF	TGTGCCAGCAGTTTAGGAGACCTGATGGACGAGCAGTACTTC
TRBV2	-	TRBJ2-1	-	CASSRTPYNEQFF	TGTGCCAGCAGTAGGACTCCCTACAATGAGCAGTTCTTC
TRBV27	-	TRBJ1-5	-	CASRDGASNQPQHF	TGTGCCAGCAGGGATGGGGCCTCCAATCAGCCCCAGCATTTT
TRBV7-2	TRBD2	TRBJ2-1	few	CASSLILANEQFF	TGTGCCAGCAGCTTAATACTAGCGAATGAGCAGTTCTTC
TRBV24-1	TRBD1	TRBJ2-4	-	CATSENYSGTGGNIQYF	TGTGCCACCAGTGAGAATTACTCCGGGACAGGGGGCAACATTCAGTACTTC
TRBV20-1	-	TRBJ2-1	few	CSAGQGPNHEQFF	TGCAGTGCGGGGCAAGGGCCCAACCATGAGCAGTTCTTC
TRBV7-2	-	TRBJ2-1	few	CASTPRAGQSYNEQFF	TGTGCCAGCACCCCCCGGGCGGGACAATCCTACAATGAGCAGTTCTTC
TRBV7-2	-	TRBJ2-3	many	CAITRGGASTDTQYF	TGTGCCATCACCAGGGGGGGGGCGAGCACAGATACGCAGTATTTT
TRBV6-2/TRBV6-3	-	TRBJ1-5	once	CASTQNTPVGNQPQHF	TGTGCCAGCACCCAGAATACTCCGGTAGGAAATCAGCCCCAGCATTTT
TRBV5-8	-	TRBJ1-1	few	CASSLVLVTEAFF	TGTGCCAGCAGCTTGGTCCTGGTGACTGAAGCTTTCTTT
TRBV19	TRBD2	TRBJ2-7	-	CASSAGTSGSIIHEQYF	TGTGCCAGTAGTGCCGGGACTAGCGGGAGCATTATCCACGAGCAGTACTTC
TRBV7-6	-	TRBJ1-1	many	CASSQTGNTEAFF	TGTGCCAGCAGCCAGACGGGGAACACTGAAGCTTTCTTT
TRBV7-6	-	TRBJ2-1	-	CASSPGLFNEQFF	TGTGCCAGCAGCCCGGGCCTATTCAATGAGCAGTTCTTC
TRBV7-2	-	TRBJ1-2	many	CASSYPGLYYGYTF	TGTGCCAGCAGCTACCCGGGACTTTACTATGGCTACACCTTC
TRBV7-4	-	TRBJ2-7	-	CASSFRGGSYEQYF	TGTGCCAGCAGCTTCAGGGGGGGGTCCTACGAGCAGTACTTC
TRBV7-9	-	TRBJ2-1	many	CASSLSETTYNEQFF	TGTGCCAGCAGCTTAAGTGAGACAACCTACAATGAGCAGTTCTTC
TRBV7-2	-	TRBJ2-4	few	CASSPRFAVIAKNIQYF	TGTGCCAGCAGCCCGCGGTTCGCGGTAATAGCCAAAAACATTCAGTACTTC
TRBV4-3	-	TRBJ2-7	many	CASSPQQGAYEQYF	TGCGCCAGCAGCCCACAGCAGGGAGCCTACGAGCAGTACTTC
TRBV11-3	TRBD2	TRBJ2-2	-	CATQGLAGIGELFF	TGTGCCACGCAAGGACTAGCGGGAATCGGGGAGCTGTTTTTT
TRBV12-3/TRBV12-4	TRBD2	TRBJ2-3	few	CASRLAGGGPDTQYF	TGTGCCAGCAGGTTAGCGGGAGGGGGCCCAGATACGCAGTATTTT
TRBV7-2	-	TRBJ2-5	-	CASSLFRTLRASRLQETQYF	TGTGCCAGCAGCTTATTTCGCACGCTCAGGGCTAGCAGATTGCAAGAGACCCAGTACTTC
TRBV19	-	TRBJ1-3	-	CASSIILGAGLYF	TGTGCCAGTAGTATAATTCTTGGAGCAGGGCTTTATTTT
TRBV19	TRBD1	TRBJ1-2	-	CASTLGQGRSYGYTF	TGTGCCAGCACCCTCGGACAGGGAAGAAGCTATGGCTACACCTTC
TRBV7-6	TRBD1	TRBJ2-7	-	CASSFGTGTGTYEQYF	TGTGCCAGCAGCTTTGGAACCGGGACAGGGACCTACGAGCAGTACTTC
TRBV30	-	TRBJ1-1	-	CAWSVQQNTEAFF	TGTGCCTGGAGTGTACAGCAGAACACTGAAGCTTTCTTT
TRBV5-1	-	TRBJ2-3	-	CASSLASRTDTQYF	TGCGCCAGCAGCTTGGCATCTCGCACAGATACGCAGTATTTT
TRBV28	-	TRBJ2-7	-	CASSNPPAEQYF	TGTGCCAGCAGCAATCCCCCCGCCGAGCAGTACTTC
TRBV29-1	-	TRBJ2-1	-	CSVGEVRMGSSYNEQFF	TGCAGCGTTGGGGAGGTACGGATGGGTAGCTCCTACAATGAGCAGTTCTTC
TRBV15	-	TRBJ2-3	-	CATSRESTDTQYF	TGTGCCACCAGCAGAGAAAGCACAGATACGCAGTATTTT
TRBV5-1	-	TRBJ2-1	few	CASSAGLYNEQFF	TGCGCCAGCAGCGCGGGACTCTACAATGAGCAGTTCTTC
TRBV7-2	TRBD2	TRBJ2-2	many	CASSLVAGGTNTGELFF	TGTGCCAGCAGCTTAGTGGCGGGAGGCACTAACACCGGGGAGCTGTTTTTT